The 16 T cell receptor beta chains below were found in one sample sequenced in a study of shared clonotypes between healthy human individuals. TCRdb's copy holds only in-frame clones and misses some; the assay was immunoSEQ multiplex PCR. This table holds around 2.5 million clones, approximately 93% found once. The sample was naive CD4+ T cells from PBMCs. The subset denotes: CD45RA+ positively selected. These receptors came from a man younger than 35 in good health. Some clones in this sample may be carry-over from other donors' samples.

J is TRBJ1-1 and V is TRBV10-3; 11 bases map to TRBD1. J was trimmed by 7 bases and V by 10 bases; bases with no gene match: 5. Looked up from germline, CDR1 is ENHRY and CDR2 is SYGVKD. The CDR3 totals 12 residues. The CDR3 region is CATAGTGGEAFF. CDR3 DNA sequence: TGTGCCACCGCCGGGACAGGGGGTGAAGCTTTCTTT.

The chain employs TRBV6-1 and TRBJ1-2, with 7 bases identical to TRBD1. The germline gives CDR1 MNHNS, CDR2 SASEGT. Trimming cost V 0 bases and J 5 bases; bases outside gene matches: 3. The CDR3 extends over 14 amino acids. For the CDR3, the DNA is TGTGCCAGCAGTGAAGCCGGGACAGCTTATGGCTACACCTTC. Its translation is CASSEAGTAYGYTF.

The chain carries TRBV7-2 and TRBJ2-7; unclear D gene. Germline CDR1 and CDR2: SGHTA and FQGNSA. The CDR3 contains 15 residues. V shed 3 bases and J shed 2 bases, with 14 bases lying between them. CDR3 nucleotide sequence: TGTGCCAGCAGCTTTATTACTTCTATAGCCTACGAGCAGTACTTC. It is translated as CASSFITSIAYEQYF.

Concerning this clone itself: Its ends do not fully match the called genes, so a read error is possible. The chain has TRBV6-6 and TRBJ1-1; D might be TRBD1 (6 bases). The CDR3 sequence is 15 residues long. Germline-derived CDR1 and CDR2 are MNHNY and SVGAGI (reference sequence). The CDR3 DNA is TGTGCCCGCAGTCTACCACAGGGCCGGAACACTGAAGCTTTCTTT. It codes for CARSLPQGRNTEAFF.

The chain carries TRBV4-1 and TRBJ1-4; perhaps TRBD1 as D (5 bases). The CDR3 covers 16 residues. The germline gives CDR1 MGHRA, CDR2 YSYEKL. Trimming left V 1 base short and J 8 bases short, with 17 bases between. CDR3: CASSQAFTGLGEKLFF. CDR3 coding DNA: TGCGCCAGCAGCCAAGCCTTTACAGGTTTAGGGGAAAAACTGTTTTTT.

This chain joins TRBV15 and TRBJ2-5; tentative D call: TRBD1 (6 bases). The CDR3 loop spans 16 amino acids. Germline assignment: CDR1 LNHNV and CDR2 YYDKDF (reference sequence). The germline V and J ends were trimmed by 0 bases and 5 bases, with 16 bases remaining between them. The CDR3 loop is CATSRDGTRRSETQYF. The DNA of the CDR3 is TGTGCCACCAGCAGAGACGGGACAAGGAGGAGCGAGACCCAGTACTTC.

The chain's CDR3 is CASSPTGAGNTIYF. CDR3 nucleotide sequence: TGTGCCTCGAGCCCCACGGGGGCTGGAAACACCATATATTTT. This chain connects TRBV30 to TRBJ1-3, with D possibly TRBD1 on 5 matching bases. The CDR3 length is 14 residues. Trimming stripped 7 bases from V and 2 bases from J, with 15 bases between. Germline CDR1 is GTSNPN and CDR2 is SVGIG (reference sequence).

CDR3 loop: CASSLGPPLEAFF. The CDR3 nucleotides are TGTGCCAGCAGTTTAGGCCCTCCCCTTGAAGCTTTCTTT. This chain links TRBV28 with TRBJ1-1; no firm D call. V dropped 2 bases and J dropped 7 bases, with 11 bases sitting between them. Germline CDR1 MDHEN, CDR2 SYDVKM. There are 13 residues in the CDR3.

V is TRBV19 and J is TRBJ1-5; no clear D gene. The CDR3 is 14 amino acids. Trimming stripped 6 bases from V and 0 bases from J, with 9 bases between. Germline CDR1 and CDR2: LNHDA and SQIVND (reference sequence). DNA of the CDR3: TGTGCCAGTAGGCCAGAGTATAGCAATCAGCCCCAGCATTTT. Encoded protein: CASRPEYSNQPQHF.

The chain is built from TRBV7-9 and TRBJ1-2, with D perhaps TRBD1 (6 bases). Per germline, CDR1 SEHNR and CDR2 FQNEAQ (reference sequence). V gave up 5 bases and J gave up 4 bases, with 14 bases separating them. The CDR3 has 14 amino acids. CDR3 DNA sequence: TGTGCCAGCAGCATACAGGGCATCATCTATGGCTACACCTTC. It is translated as CASSIQGIIYGYTF.

The CDR3 reads CASSQAIGRFWTDTQYF. CDR3 nucleotides: TGTGCCAGCAGCCAGGCCATAGGCAGGTTTTGGACAGATACGCAGTATTTT. The chain has TRBV14 and TRBJ2-3, with unresolved D. In germline, CDR1 is SGHDN, CDR2 FVKESK. Trimming pared 3 bases from V and 3 bases from J, leaving 19 bases between. The CDR3 spans 17 residues.

The chain uses TRBV28 and TRBJ2-5; TRBD1 matches at 8 bases. This CDR3 has 15 amino acids. The germline gives CDR1 MDHEN, CDR2 SYDVKM. The trim removed 4 bases at V and 2 bases at J, leaving 6 bases unmatched. The CDR3 protein is CASSSPGGLQETQYF. DNA for the CDR3: TGTGCCAGCAGTTCCCCAGGGGGCCTTCAAGAGACCCAGTACTTC.

This chain links TRBV18 with TRBJ2-5; D gene ambiguous. The V and J ends lost 1 base and 5 bases respectively, with 5 bases between them. The CDR3 contains 12 residues. Germline V gene data show CDR1 as KGHSH and CDR2 as LQKENI. The chain's CDR3 is CASSPQMETQYF. The CDR3 DNA is TGTGCCAGCTCACCACAAATGGAGACCCAGTACTTC.

This sequence joins TRBV28 and TRBJ2-3; TRBD2 matches 7 bases. In germline, CDR1 is MDHEN, CDR2 SYDVKM. The CDR3 extends over 14 amino acids. After removal of 6 bases from V and 4 bases from J, the junction contained 7 bases not matched to a gene. The CDR3 DNA is TGTGCCAGCAGGAGAGCGGGAAGGCCAGATACGCAGTATTTT. Its translation: CASRRAGRPDTQYF.

The rearrangement joins TRBV10-1 to TRBJ2-1, with D perhaps TRBD2 (5 bases). The CDR3 is 14 amino acids. Germline V gene data show CDR1 as WNHNN and CDR2 as SYGVQD (reference sequence). The V gene lost 4 bases and the J gene lost 4 bases, with 11 bases spanning the gap. Written as DNA, the CDR3 is TGCGCCAGCAGTGGAGGGTTTGCTTACAATGAGCAGTTCTTC. This translates into CASSGGFAYNEQFF.

V is TRBV27 and J is TRBJ1-2; 8 bases line up with TRBD1. Trimming took 5 bases from V and 4 from J; bases not matched to a gene: 9. The length of the CDR3 is 15 residues. Germline lookup yields CDR1 MNHEY and CDR2 SMNVEV (reference sequence). The CDR3 region has the DNA TGTGCCAGCAGTATCACAGGGGGTCGGCTCTATGGCTACACCTTC. Its translation is CASSITGGRLYGYTF.